This T cell receptor beta chain was documented in a study of blood T cell repertoires in COVID-19. For the study at large: From the United States, Italy and Spain came samples of acute and convalescent COVID-19. T cells, B-cell-depleted T cells, or PBMCs supplied cDNA or gDNA.

Authors' methods: Reference gene primer amplification gave nucleated cell count estimates. Here immunoSEQ multiplex PCR was the method, and the copy in TCRdb shows in-frame clones only, minus some. V and J calls and clone size come straight from that table; D and trimming were deduced from the DNA. Altogether fewer than 350,000 clones are present, over 80% being singletons, with the ten largest covering 4.1%. V was trimmed by 0 bases and J by 0 bases, leaving 12 bases between them. This CDR3 has 16 amino acids. Germline CDR1 reads LGHNA; CDR2 reads YNFKEQ. The study drew participants aged about 18 to 89 years from about two dozen US areas.

Sequenced input: PBMCs or T cells enriched from blood (not recorded which). The clonotype was recovered from a woman aged 25 to 45 with acute COVID-19. The chain combines TRBV4-2 with TRBJ2-7; D gene unclear. CDR3 sequence: CASSQESQHISYEQYF. The CDR3 DNA reads TGTGCCAGCAGCCAAGAGTCACAACACATCTCCTACGAGCAGTACTTC.